This TCR beta chain is drawn from a study of T-cell memory formation after mild COVID-19. This clonotype was detected a few times. TCRdb redid the calling of the 5' RACE reads with MiXCR, one entry per CDR3 protein. Among hundreds of thousands of distinct CDR3 sequences listed, 16% were seen once. The sequence was collected from a man younger than 30 who had mild COVID-19 (a few samples of this study predate the infection). Cell type and time point are not known. Sequencing was done on a sample of PBMCs or a T cell subset sorted from them (not recorded which).

Written as DNA, the CDR3 is TGTGCCAGCAGCTTTGAGGGCCTCGACTATGGCTACACCTTC. Translating gives CASSFEGLDYGYTF. V and J are TRBV6-5 and TRBJ1-2; D call uncertain. V was pared by 6 bases and J by 3 bases, with 14 bases between. This CDR3 is built from 14 residues. The germline CDR1 and CDR2 sequences are MNHEY and SVGAGI.